This is a list of T cell receptor beta chains from one sample in a study of CD8+ T cells in alopecia areata. Sequencing used immunoSEQ multiplex PCR; TCRdb keeps in-frame clones, though not all of them. Here the sample spans approximately 110,000 clones, around three fifths being singletons. The sample here was CD8+ T cells sorted from blood, taken at week 24, from a patient treated with tofacitinib. The source of these receptors is a human donor with alopecia areata. Each CDR3 is given with its conserved first and last residue. D genes are given only for firm matches. Rows give clone size only sometimes, using once, few, many, or a class for an expanded clone.

len: 13; d_gene: NA; v_gene: TRBV7-9; abundance: NA; j_gene: TRBJ1-2; CDR3nt: TGTGCCAGCAGCTTAGGCAGTGACTATGGCTACACCTTC; CDR3aa: CASSLGSDYGYTF
len: 15; d_gene: TRBD2; v_gene: TRBV4-2; abundance: few; j_gene: TRBJ2-6; CDR3nt: TGTGCCAGCAGTGAAACTAGCGCTGGGGCCAACGTCCTGACTTTC; CDR3aa: CASSETSAGANVLTF
len: 15; d_gene: TRBD2; v_gene: TRBV7-8; abundance: NA; j_gene: TRBJ2-1; CDR3nt: TGTGCCAGCAGTCCCGTGGAGCGGGGGGCCAATGAGCAGTTCTTC; CDR3aa: CASSPVERGANEQFF
len: 14; d_gene: TRBD1; v_gene: TRBV5-1; abundance: few; j_gene: TRBJ2-5; CDR3nt: TGCGCCAGCAGCTTGACAGGGGGCGAAGAGACCCAGTACTTC; CDR3aa: CASSLTGGEETQYF
len: 13; d_gene: NA; v_gene: TRBV11-2; abundance: NA; j_gene: TRBJ2-1; CDR3nt: TGTGCCAGCAGCCTAGGGACGTACAATGAGCAGTTCTTC; CDR3aa: CASSLGTYNEQFF
len: 13; d_gene: NA; v_gene: TRBV11-2; abundance: NA; j_gene: TRBJ2-5; CDR3nt: TGTGCCAGCAGCTTATGGGTTGGTGAGACCCAGTACTTC; CDR3aa: CASSLWVGETQYF
len: 13; d_gene: NA; v_gene: TRBV5-6; abundance: NA; j_gene: TRBJ1-4; CDR3nt: TGTGCCAGCAGCTCAACCCTCGGGGAAAAACTGTTTTTT; CDR3aa: CASSSTLGEKLFF
len: 15; d_gene: NA; v_gene: TRBV6-5; abundance: NA; j_gene: TRBJ1-2; CDR3nt: TGTGCCAGCAGTTACTCCCAAGAGGGCTTGAGTGGCTACACCTTC; CDR3aa: CASSYSQEGLSGYTF
len: 15; d_gene: NA; v_gene: TRBV4-1; abundance: few; j_gene: TRBJ2-7; CDR3nt: TGCGCCAGCAGCCAAGATAGGGCGCCCGGTTACGAGCAGTACTTC; CDR3aa: CASSQDRAPGYEQYF
len: 19; d_gene: TRBD1; v_gene: TRBV7-8; abundance: few; j_gene: TRBJ2-6; CDR3nt: TGTGCCAGCAGCTCTACTGGACAGGGTATCTTTTCTGGGGCCAACGTCCTGACTTTC; CDR3aa: CASSSTGQGIFSGANVLTF
len: 15; d_gene: TRBD2; v_gene: TRBV10-3; abundance: NA; j_gene: TRBJ2-1; CDR3nt: TGTGCCATCAGCCCACTAGCGGTTTTTTACAATGAGCAGTTCTTC; CDR3aa: CAISPLAVFYNEQFF
len: 13; d_gene: NA; v_gene: TRBV13; abundance: NA; j_gene: TRBJ1-2; CDR3nt: TGTGCCAGCAGCTCCTCCAGGGTGCATGGCTACACCTTC; CDR3aa: CASSSSRVHGYTF
len: 15; d_gene: TRBD1; v_gene: TRBV7-9; abundance: NA; j_gene: TRBJ2-7; CDR3nt: TGTGCCAGCAGCCCCGGACAGGGGGCCCCGGGAGAGCAGTACTTC; CDR3aa: CASSPGQGAPGEQYF
len: 15; d_gene: TRBD1; v_gene: TRBV15; abundance: NA; j_gene: TRBJ2-5; CDR3nt: TGTGCCACCAGCTCTTTCCGGACAGGGAGGGAGACCCAGTACTTC; CDR3aa: CATSSFRTGRETQYF
len: 15; d_gene: NA; v_gene: TRBV2; abundance: NA; j_gene: TRBJ2-7; CDR3nt: TGTGCCAGCAGTGTAGGAACAGGCGTTTCCTACGAGCAGTACTTC; CDR3aa: CASSVGTGVSYEQYF
len: 14; d_gene: NA; v_gene: TRBV6-5; abundance: NA; j_gene: TRBJ1-4; CDR3nt: TGTGCCAGCAGTTACGATGGGGGTAATGAAAAACTGTTTTTT; CDR3aa: CASSYDGGNEKLFF